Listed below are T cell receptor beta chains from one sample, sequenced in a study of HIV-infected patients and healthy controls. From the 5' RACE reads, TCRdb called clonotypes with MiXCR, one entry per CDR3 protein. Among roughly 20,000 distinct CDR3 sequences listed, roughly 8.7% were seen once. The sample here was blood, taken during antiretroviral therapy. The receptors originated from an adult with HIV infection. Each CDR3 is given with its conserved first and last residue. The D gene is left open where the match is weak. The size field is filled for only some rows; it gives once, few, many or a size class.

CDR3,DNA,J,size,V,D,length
CASSYSFGQGADNEKLFF,TGTGCCAGCAGTTACTCGTTTGGGCAGGGGGCAGATAATGAAAAACTGTTTTTT,TRBJ1-4,many,TRBV6-5,TRBD1,18
CASSQRDFYQPQHF,TGTGCCAGCAGTCAACGGGATTTTTATCAGCCCCAGCATTTT,TRBJ1-5,many,TRBV28,NA,14
CASSLGGRGRTITDTQYF,TGCGCCAGCAGCTTGGGGGGTCGCGGGAGGACGATCACAGATACGCAGTATTTT,TRBJ2-3,many,TRBV5-1,TRBD2,18
CASSYSGTGETQYF,TGTGCCAGCAGTTATTCCGGGACAGGAGAGACCCAGTACTTC,TRBJ2-5,many,TRBV6-5,TRBD1,14
CASSLLPGSTDTQYF,TGTGCCAGCAGCTTACTCCCAGGGAGCACAGATACGCAGTATTTT,TRBJ2-3,many,TRBV7-9,NA,15
CASSLAVGNSPLHF,TGTGCCAGCAGCTTGGCAGTGGGGAATTCACCCCTCCACTTT,TRBJ1-6,many,TRBV5-4,NA,14
CASSLSGKPYEQYF,TGTGCCAGCAGTTTGTCAGGAAAGCCCTACGAGCAGTACTTC,TRBJ2-7,many,TRBV28,NA,14
CASSLSASFITGELFF,TGTGCCAGCAGCTTATCGGCTAGCTTCATAACCGGGGAGCTGTTTTTT,TRBJ2-2,many,TRBV11-2,NA,16
CSARGGGQETQYF,TGCAGTGCTAGAGGCGGGGGCCAAGAGACCCAGTACTTC,TRBJ2-5,many,TRBV20-1,TRBD2,13
CAIRGQGASYEQYF,TGTGCCATCAGAGGACAGGGGGCGTCCTACGAGCAGTACTTC,TRBJ2-7,many,TRBV10-3,TRBD1,14
CAWSVDTLAENIQYF,TGTGCCTGGAGTGTAGATACCCTAGCCGAAAACATTCAGTACTTC,TRBJ2-4,NA,TRBV30,NA,15
CASSALPWRGNTDTQYF,TGTGCCAGCAGTGCCCTCCCTTGGCGGGGGAACACAGATACGCAGTATTTT,TRBJ2-3,many,TRBV28,TRBD2,17
CAWSFAGGNTIYF,TGTGCCTGGAGTTTTGCCGGAGGAAACACCATATATTTT,TRBJ1-3,NA,TRBV30,NA,13
CASRRVANYGYTF,TGCGCCAGCAGAAGGGTCGCAAACTATGGCTACACCTTC,TRBJ1-2,many,TRBV5-1,NA,13
CSASGRKMNTEAFF,TGCAGTGCCTCGGGACGTAAGATGAACACTGAAGCTTTCTTT,TRBJ1-1,many,TRBV20-1,NA,14
CASSEPAEAFF,TGTGCCAGCAGTGAACCCGCGGAGGCTTTCTTT,TRBJ1-1,NA,TRBV6-1,NA,11
CASSSGGYGYTF,TGTGCCAGCAGCTCGGGAGGATATGGCTACACCTTC,TRBJ1-2,many,TRBV7-3,NA,12
CASSYYNEQFF,TGTGCCAGCAGTTACTACAATGAGCAGTTCTTC,TRBJ2-1,NA,TRBV27,NA,11
CASSFGAGENEQFF,TGCGCCAGCAGCTTCGGGGCAGGGGAGAATGAGCAGTTCTTC,TRBJ2-1,many,TRBV5-1,NA,14
CASEDRWNNEQFF,TGCGCCAGCGAGGACAGATGGAACAATGAGCAGTTCTTC,TRBJ2-1,NA,TRBV5-1,NA,13
CASSWFESDEQFF,TGTGCCAGCAGTTGGTTTGAGAGTGATGAGCAGTTCTTC,TRBJ2-1,many,TRBV6-5,NA,13
CASSPGPGFQRTEAFF,TGTGCCAGTAGTCCTGGACCCGGATTCCAGAGGACTGAAGCTTTCTTT,TRBJ1-1,NA,TRBV19,NA,16
CASSRGGQSPLHF,TGCGCCAGCAGTAGGGGGGGTCAATCACCCCTCCACTTT,TRBJ1-6,many,TRBV4-1,NA,13
CSVEDQTPTGELFF,TGCAGCGTTGAAGATCAGACACCCACCGGGGAGCTGTTTTTT,TRBJ2-2,many,TRBV29-1,NA,14
CSAIGPSTDTQYF,TGCAGTGCTATCGGGCCAAGCACAGATACGCAGTATTTT,TRBJ2-3,many,TRBV20-1,NA,13
CASSYDDPGANVLTF,TGTGCCAGCAGTTATGACGACCCTGGGGCCAACGTCCTGACTTTC,TRBJ2-6,many,TRBV7-3,NA,15
CSVEKGESYGYTF,TGCAGCGTTGAAAAAGGGGAGAGCTATGGCTACACCTTC,TRBJ1-2,many,TRBV29-1,NA,13
CASSPGGAWGNEQFF,TGTGCCAGCAGCCCCGGGGGGGCCTGGGGGAATGAGCAGTTCTTC,TRBJ2-1,many,TRBV3-1,TRBD2,15
CASSSRIAGQGSYEQYF,TGCGCCAGCAGCTCCCGAATAGCGGGACAGGGATCCTACGAGCAGTACTTC,TRBJ2-7,few,TRBV5-1,NA,17
CASSLSASGIYNEQFF,TGTGCCAGCAGTTTATCGGCTAGCGGGATTTACAATGAGCAGTTCTTC,TRBJ2-1,many,TRBV27,TRBD2,16
CASSEYGTGGGYEQYF,TGTGCCAGCAGTGAATATGGGACAGGGGGGGGCTACGAGCAGTACTTC,TRBJ2-7,many,TRBV25-1,TRBD1,16
CASSRQGSSEDTGELFF,TGTGCCAGCAGTAGACAGGGTTCCTCAGAGGACACCGGGGAGCTGTTTTTT,TRBJ2-2,NA,TRBV6-1,TRBD1,17
CAISGTGAKDTQYF,TGTGCCATCAGTGGGACAGGGGCTAAAGATACGCAGTATTTT,TRBJ2-3,many,TRBV10-3,TRBD1,14
CASRSLRGRYNEQFF,TGTGCCAGCAGGTCCCTTCGGGGGAGGTACAATGAGCAGTTCTTC,TRBJ2-1,many,TRBV12-3/TRBV12-4,NA,15
CSVSGVAGADTQYF,TGCAGCGTCTCAGGGGTAGCGGGAGCGGATACGCAGTATTTT,TRBJ2-3,many,TRBV29-1,TRBD2,14
CASSLREVDTQYF,TGTGCCAGCAGTTTGCGGGAGGTGGATACGCAGTATTTT,TRBJ2-3,many,TRBV28,TRBD2,13
CASTERAFVSSGNTIYF,TGTGCCAGCACCGAGAGGGCCTTTGTAAGCTCTGGAAACACCATATATTTT,TRBJ1-3,many,TRBV28,NA,17
CASSLGPGADTQYF,TGTGCCAGCAGCTTAGGTCCGGGGGCAGATACGCAGTATTTT,TRBJ2-3,many,TRBV7-9,NA,14
CASSLGDRLNQPQHF,TGTGCCAGCAGTTTAGGGGACAGACTCAATCAGCCCCAGCATTTT,TRBJ1-5,medium-sized,TRBV28,TRBD1,15
CASSFHYSSGGGDTQYF,TGTGCCAGCAGCTTCCATTACTCTAGCGGGGGGGGGGATACGCAGTATTTT,TRBJ2-3,many,TRBV11-2,TRBD2,17
CASSRPDSRQYF,TGTGCCAGCAGCCGCCCCGACAGCCGGCAGTACTTC,TRBJ2-7,many,TRBV12-3/TRBV12-4,NA,12
CASSPFEGRSTEAFF,TGTGCCAGCAGCCCCTTCGAGGGGAGATCCACTGAAGCTTTCTTT,TRBJ1-1,many,TRBV11-2,NA,15
CASSPSTVELAKNIQYF,TGTGCCAGCAGTCCCTCCACCGTCGAACTAGCCAAAAACATTCAGTACTTC,TRBJ2-4,many,TRBV2,NA,17
CASSLRTGDTGELFF,TGCGCCAGCAGCCTAAGGACAGGGGACACCGGGGAGCTGTTTTTT,TRBJ2-2,NA,TRBV4-1,TRBD1,15
CATSREGTGRSSPLHF,TGTGCCACCAGCAGAGAAGGGACGGGAAGAAGTTCACCCCTCCACTTT,TRBJ1-6,many,TRBV15,NA,16
CASSFSAGELFF,TGTGCCAGCAGTTTTAGCGCCGGGGAGCTGTTTTTT,TRBJ2-2,many,TRBV6-2/TRBV6-3,NA,12
CASSPFYEQYF,TGTGCCAGCAGCCCTTTCTACGAGCAGTACTTC,TRBJ2-7,many,TRBV28,NA,11
CASSYGSGGTDTQYF,TGCGCCAGCAGCTATGGGTCTGGAGGCACAGATACGCAGTATTTT,TRBJ2-3,many,TRBV5-1,NA,15
CASSHFREPHTGELFF,TGTGCCAGCAGTCACTTCCGGGAGCCCCACACCGGGGAGCTGTTTTTT,TRBJ2-2,many,TRBV27,NA,16
CASSLSYEQFF,TGTGCCAGCAGCTTATCCTATGAGCAGTTCTTC,TRBJ2-1,many,TRBV7-2,NA,11
CSARGRGGRYGYTF,TGCAGTGCTAGAGGTCGGGGGGGCCGCTATGGCTACACCTTC,TRBJ1-2,many,TRBV20-1,NA,14
CASSLTQGNTGELFF,TGTGCCAGCAGCTTAACACAGGGGAACACCGGGGAGCTGTTTTTT,TRBJ2-2,many,TRBV11-2,NA,15
CASSQALDTQYF,TGCGCCAGCAGCCAAGCCTTGGATACGCAGTATTTT,TRBJ2-3,NA,TRBV4-1,NA,12
CASSLTPSGYEQYF,TGTGCCAGCAGCTTGACACCCTCGGGCTACGAGCAGTACTTC,TRBJ2-7,medium-sized,TRBV5-6,NA,14
CASSLSWGTTGELFF,TGTGCCAGCAGTTTATCCTGGGGTACCACCGGGGAGCTGTTTTTT,TRBJ2-2,many,TRBV27,NA,15
CASSFDGQEYEQYF,TGTGCCAGCAGCTTCGACGGACAGGAGTACGAGCAGTACTTC,TRBJ2-7,NA,TRBV11-2,TRBD1,14
CSSPGKRTDTDTQYF,TGCAGCTCCCCTGGCAAGAGGACCGACACAGATACGCAGTATTTT,TRBJ2-3,NA,TRBV29-1,NA,15
CASRGAGVLTDTQYF,TGTGCCAGTCGAGGAGCGGGGGTTCTCACAGATACGCAGTATTTT,TRBJ2-3,many,TRBV2,TRBD2,15
CASSLAPRREETQYF,TGCGCCAGCAGCTTGGCCCCACGAAGGGAGGAGACCCAGTACTTC,TRBJ2-5,many,TRBV5-1,NA,15